Presented here are 21 T cell receptor beta chains from one specimen sequenced in a study of blood T cell repertoires in COVID-19. Sequenced by immunoSEQ multiplex PCR; TCRdb stores in-frame clones only, minus some. The sample has some 65,000 clones; less than 95% are singletons. The specimen was peripheral blood. The receptors stem from a man aged 50 or older with COVID-19, enrolled during active disease.

The chain has TRBV2 and TRBJ2-1; 9 bases map to TRBD1. The junction had 5 bases not matched to a gene; V was cut back by 6 bases and J by 11 bases. This CDR3 region has 12 residues. CDR1 and CDR2 from the germline V gene are SNHLY and FYNNEI. The CDR3 here is CASRTGTGQQFF. The CDR3 DNA is TGTGCCAGCAGAACAGGGACAGGGCAGCAGTTCTTC.

This chain joins TRBV25-1 and TRBJ1-2; D gene unclear. V was trimmed by 1 base and J by 4 bases, leaving 4 bases between them. CDR3 length: 12 residues. CDR1 is MGHDK and CDR2 is SYGVNS in the germline V gene. In DNA form, the CDR3 reads TGTGCCAGCAGTGAATCCCTCTATGGCTACACCTTC. As protein: CASSESLYGYTF.

CDR3 DNA: TGTGCCAGCACGTACGTGGCGGGCGCTAACTATGGCTACACCTTC. Translation gives CASTYVAGANYGYTF. The J gene is TRBJ1-2, the V gene TRBV6-5; no clear D. The CDR3 extends over 15 amino acids. Germline lookup yields CDR1 MNHEY and CDR2 SVGAGI. Deletions cut 7 bases from V and 0 bases from J, with 15 bases between.

The V call is TRBV30, the J call TRBJ1-1; 7 positions agree with TRBD1. Losses at the gene ends were 2 bases for V and 0 bases for J; bases not matched to a gene: 3. The germline V gene has CDR1 GTSNPN and CDR2 SVGIG (reference sequence). The CDR3 sequence is 14 residues long. CDR3 in amino acids: CAWSSDRVNTEAFF. CDR3 sequence (DNA): TGTGCCTGGAGTAGCGACAGGGTGAACACTGAAGCTTTCTTT.

Written as DNA, the CDR3 is TGTGCCAGCAGCTTAGGGGTAGCGGGAGATCCGGAGACCCAGTACTTC. It yields the protein CASSLGVAGDPETQYF. This sequence joins TRBV7-2 and TRBJ2-5, with TRBD2 matching over 9 bases. This CDR3 contains 16 residues. Germline V gene lookup returns CDR1 SGHTA and CDR2 FQGNSA. The V and J ends lost 1 base and 5 bases, in that order; junction bases with no gene match: 8.

The rearrangement joins TRBV11-2 to TRBJ1-3, with 8 bases that match TRBD1. V dropped 2 bases and J dropped 4; count of bases not matched to a gene: 4. The V gene's germline CDR1 is SGHAT and CDR2 FQNNGV. There are 15 residues in the CDR3. CDR3 coding DNA: TGTGCCAGCAGCTTACGGAGGGACAGGGGAAACACCATATATTTT. Protein product: CASSLRRDRGNTIYF.

J is TRBJ2-7 and V is TRBV6-5, with D perhaps TRBD2 (6 bases). CDR1 and CDR2 (germline): MNHEY, SVGAGI. The V end was cut by 6 bases, the J end by 3 bases, with 12 bases between. The CDR3 covers 13 residues. Written as DNA, the CDR3 is TGTGCCAGCAGCGCCGGGAGTTACTACGAGCAGTACTTC. This encodes CASSAGSYYEQYF.

This clone was seen only once. This chain connects TRBV20-1 to TRBJ1-1; D gene ambiguous. Looked up from germline, CDR1 is DFQATT and CDR2 is SNEGSKA (reference sequence). Trimming pared 3 bases from V and 1 base from J, leaving 15 bases between. CDR3 length equals 15 residues. CDR3 region: CSASKVHWPNTEAFF. CDR3 nucleotide sequence: TGCAGTGCTAGTAAAGTTCATTGGCCGAACACTGAAGCTTTCTTT.

The table lists this clone with a count of one. The chain couples TRBV29-1 to TRBJ2-2; 8 positions agree with TRBD2. This CDR3 is built from 13 residues. The germline V gene encodes CDR1 SQVTM and CDR2 ANQGSEA. The junction had 2 bases not matched to a gene; V was cut back by 1 base and J by 7 bases. This chain's CDR3 is CSVEGTSSGELFF. CDR3 DNA: TGCAGCGTTGAAGGGACTAGCAGCGGGGAGCTGTTTTTT.

The chain carries TRBV7-9 and TRBJ2-2, with 8 positions matching TRBD2. The CDR3 totals 13 residues. Germline assignment: CDR1 SEHNR and CDR2 FQNEAQ (reference sequence). The V gene end was trimmed by 9 bases and the J gene end by 5 bases; junction bases not matched to a gene: 5. CDR3 region: CASAGGPTGELFF. Written as DNA, the CDR3 is TGTGCCAGTGCGGGAGGCCCGACCGGGGAGCTGTTTTTT.

The chain's CDR3 is CASSVSMAASGKLFF. The CDR3 DNA sequence: TGTGCCAGCAGTGTAAGCATGGCAGCGTCGGGGAAACTGTTTTTT. This sequence joins TRBV2 and TRBJ1-4; D remains ambiguous. Germline CDR1 SNHLY, CDR2 FYNNEI. With 4 bases removed from V and 11 bases from J, the gap between germline ends came to 20 bases. The CDR3 spans 15 residues.

This chain connects TRBV11-2 to TRBJ2-1, with 7 positions matching TRBD1. CDR1 and CDR2 from the germline V gene are SGHAT and FQNNGV. The length of the CDR3 is 16 residues. Losses at the gene ends were 5 bases for V and 7 bases for J; bases not matched to a gene: 14. This CDR3 reads CASSPLGGGVRNEQFF. The CDR3, as DNA: TGTGCCAGCAGCCCACTAGGGGGCGGAGTGAGGAATGAGCAGTTCTTC. Full variable domain (missing parts from reference TRBV11-2 and TRBJ2-1): EAGVAQSPRYKIIEKRQSVAFWCNPISGHATLYWYQQILGQGPKLLIQFQNNGVVDDSQLPKDRFSAERLKGVDSTLKIQPAKLEDSAVYLCASSPLGGGVRNEQFFGPGTRLTVL.

The rearrangement links TRBV14 to TRBJ1-1; D call uncertain. The CDR3 is 13 residues long. CDR1 and CDR2 (germline): SGHDN, FVKESK. Trimming took off 1 base at V and 1 base at J, with 4 bases between the two ends. CDR3 loop: CASSQGANTEAFF. The CDR3 region has the DNA TGTGCCAGCAGCCAAGGGGCGAACACTGAAGCTTTCTTT.

This chain links TRBV2 with TRBJ1-5; maybe TRBD1 (6 bases). The CDR3 runs to 14 residues. V was trimmed by 5 bases and J by 3 bases, leaving 11 bases between them. Germline V gene sequence: CDR1 SNHLY, CDR2 FYNNEI. Here the CDR3 DNA reads TGTGCCAGCAGTCGGGACATCGACAATCAGCCCCAGCATTTT. This codes for CASSRDIDNQPQHF.

The chain is built from TRBV5-1 and TRBJ1-2; D call uncertain. CDR1 and CDR2 (germline): SGHRS, YFSETQ. This CDR3 contains 14 residues. V was shortened by 6 bases and J by 4 bases, with 16 bases between the two germline ends. The CDR3 protein is CASKAEQRSYGYTF. CDR3 bases: TGCGCCAGCAAGGCCGAACAGAGATCCTATGGCTACACCTTC.

This clone is a singleton in its sample. The chain has TRBV10-1 and TRBJ1-3, with D tentatively TRBD1 (6 bases). The CDR3 totals 14 residues. The ends were cut back, 7 bases at V and 0 bases at J, with 10 bases in the middle. In germline, CDR1 is WNHNN, CDR2 SYGVQD (reference sequence). For the CDR3, the DNA is TGCGCCAGCAAAGTCAGGGGCTCTGGAAACACCATATATTTT. Translated: CASKVRGSGNTIYF.

The CDR3 DNA reads as TGTGCCAGCAGTCGAGGGGGGGGCTCTGGGGCCAACGTCCTGACTTTC. Encoded protein: CASSRGGGSGANVLTF. V and J are TRBV6-6 and TRBJ2-6; D is possibly TRBD2 (7 bases). In germline, CDR1 is MNHNY, CDR2 SVGAGI (reference sequence). Trimming took 5 bases from V and 0 from J, leaving 11 bases between them. The CDR3 is 16 amino acids.

In the case of this clone: The junction departs from germline at one end; a sequencing error may be responsible. The V call is TRBV27, the J call TRBJ1-4, with TRBD1 matching 7 bases. In germline, CDR1 is MNHEY, CDR2 SMNVEV (reference sequence). CDR3 length equals 15 residues. CDR3 sequence reads: CASSPNRGTYEKLFF. The CDR3 coding sequence is TGTGCCAGCAGTCCCAACAGGGGAACTTATGAAAAACTGTTTTTT. The full variable domain, rest sourced from reference TRBV27 and TRBJ1-4, is EAQVTQNPRYLITVTGKKLTVTCSQNMNHEYMSWYRQDPGLGLRQIYYSMNVEVTDKGDVPEGYKVSRKEKRNFPLILESPSPNQTSLYFCASSPNRGTYEKLFFGSGTQLSVL.

V gene TRBV7-6 combines with J gene TRBJ2-7, with a tentative D call TRBD1 (5 bases). The CDR3 is 14 residues long. V was clipped by 4 bases and J by 1 base, with 11 bases between them. CDR1 and CDR2 (germline): SGHVS, FNYEAQ. CDR3 in DNA: TGTGCCAGCAGCTATAAGGACACTTCCTACGAGCAGTACTTC. It encodes CASSYKDTSYEQYF.

This chain uses TRBV5-1 with TRBJ1-4, with 9 positions matching TRBD1. CDR3 length: 15 residues. V trimming: 4 bases; J trimming: 5 bases; junction bases outside the gene matches: 6. Germline CDR1 is SGHRS and CDR2 is YFSETQ. The CDR3: CASSTDGTGNEKLFF. CDR3 bases: TGCGCCAGCAGCACGGACGGGACAGGGAATGAAAAACTGTTTTTT.

The rearrangement links TRBV5-1 to TRBJ2-7; maybe TRBD1 (6 bases). Trimming cost V 3 bases and J 0 bases, with 10 bases left between them. The V gene's germline CDR1 is SGHRS and CDR2 YFSETQ. CDR3 length equals 14 residues. The chain's CDR3 is CASSSRDNSYEQYF. CDR3 sequence (DNA): TGCGCCAGCAGCTCCCGGGACAACTCCTACGAGCAGTACTTC.